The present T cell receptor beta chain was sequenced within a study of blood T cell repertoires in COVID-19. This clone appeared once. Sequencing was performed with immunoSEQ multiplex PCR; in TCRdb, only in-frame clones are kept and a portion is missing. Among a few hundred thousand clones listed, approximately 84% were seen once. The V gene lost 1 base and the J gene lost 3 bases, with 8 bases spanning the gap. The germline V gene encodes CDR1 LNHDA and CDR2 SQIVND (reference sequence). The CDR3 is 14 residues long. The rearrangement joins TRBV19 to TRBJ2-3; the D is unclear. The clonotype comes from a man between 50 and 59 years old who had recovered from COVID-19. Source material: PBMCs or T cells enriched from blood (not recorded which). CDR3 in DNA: TGTGCCAGTAGTATAGTAGCAGAAACAGATACGCAGTATTTT. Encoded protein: CASSIVAETDTQYF.